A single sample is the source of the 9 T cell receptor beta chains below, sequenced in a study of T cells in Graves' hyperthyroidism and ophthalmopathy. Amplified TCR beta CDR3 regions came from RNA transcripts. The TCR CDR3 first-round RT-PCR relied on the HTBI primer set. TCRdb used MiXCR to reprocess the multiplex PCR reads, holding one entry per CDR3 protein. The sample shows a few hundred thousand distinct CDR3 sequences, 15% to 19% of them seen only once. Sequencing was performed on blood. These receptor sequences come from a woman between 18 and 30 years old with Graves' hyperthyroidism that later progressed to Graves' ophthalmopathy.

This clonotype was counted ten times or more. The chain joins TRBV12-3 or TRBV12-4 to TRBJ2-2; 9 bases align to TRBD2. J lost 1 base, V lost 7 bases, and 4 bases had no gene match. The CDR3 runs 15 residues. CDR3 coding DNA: TGTGCCAGCATAAGCGGGAGGAGGAACACCGGGGAGCTGTTTTTT. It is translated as CASISGRRNTGELFF.

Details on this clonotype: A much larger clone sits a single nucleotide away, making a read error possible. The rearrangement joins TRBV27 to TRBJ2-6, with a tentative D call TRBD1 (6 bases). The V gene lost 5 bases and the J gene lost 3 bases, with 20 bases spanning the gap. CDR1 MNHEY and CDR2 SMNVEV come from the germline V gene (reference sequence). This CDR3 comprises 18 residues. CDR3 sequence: CASSGHRVPSFGANVLTF. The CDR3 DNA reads TGTGCCAGCAGTGGGCACAGGGTACCGAGCTTTGGGGCCAACGTCCTGACTTTC.

The CDR3 spells CASSPSDQTQYF. The CDR3 coding sequence is TGTGCCAGCTCACCATCGGATCAGACCCAGTACTTC. This chain links TRBV18 with TRBJ2-5; D ambiguous. The germline CDR1 and CDR2 sequences are KGHSH and LQKENI. The CDR3 is 12 amino acids. Between the trimmed V and J ends, which lost 2 bases and 6 bases, there was a span of 7 bases.

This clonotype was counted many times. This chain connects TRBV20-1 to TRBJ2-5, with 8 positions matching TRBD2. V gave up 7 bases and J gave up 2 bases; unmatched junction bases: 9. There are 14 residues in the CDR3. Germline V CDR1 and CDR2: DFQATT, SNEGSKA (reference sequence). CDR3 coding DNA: TGCAGTGGTAAACTTAGCGGGAAACAAGAGACCCAGTACTTC. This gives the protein CSGKLSGKQETQYF.

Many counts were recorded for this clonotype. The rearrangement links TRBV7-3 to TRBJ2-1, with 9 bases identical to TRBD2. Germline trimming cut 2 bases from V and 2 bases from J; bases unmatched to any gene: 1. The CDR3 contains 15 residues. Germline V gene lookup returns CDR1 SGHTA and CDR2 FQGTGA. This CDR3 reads CASSLGLATYNEQFF. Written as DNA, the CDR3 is TGTGCCAGCAGCTTAGGACTAGCGACCTACAATGAGCAGTTCTTC.

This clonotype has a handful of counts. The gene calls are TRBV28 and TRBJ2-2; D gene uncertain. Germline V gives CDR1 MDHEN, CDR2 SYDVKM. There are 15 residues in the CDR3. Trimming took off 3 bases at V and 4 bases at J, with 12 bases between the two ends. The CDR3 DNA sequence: TGTGCCAGCAGTTTGGTCCCCTGGGGCACCGGGGAGCTGTTTTTT. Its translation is CASSLVPWGTGELFF.

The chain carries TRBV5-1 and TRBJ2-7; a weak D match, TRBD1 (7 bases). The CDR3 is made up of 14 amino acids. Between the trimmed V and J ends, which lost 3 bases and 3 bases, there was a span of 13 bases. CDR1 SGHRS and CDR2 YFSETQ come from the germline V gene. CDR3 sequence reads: CASSSSGGFYEQYF. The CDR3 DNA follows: TGCGCCAGCAGCTCCTCAGGGGGGTTCTACGAGCAGTACTTC.

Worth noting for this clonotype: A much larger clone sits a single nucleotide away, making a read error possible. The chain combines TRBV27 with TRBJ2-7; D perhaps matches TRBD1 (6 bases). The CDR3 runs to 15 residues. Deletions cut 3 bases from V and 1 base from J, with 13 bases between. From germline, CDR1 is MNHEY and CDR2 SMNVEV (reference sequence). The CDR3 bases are TGTGCCAGCAGTTTCAGGGGTTCGGGGTCCTACGAGCAGTACTTC. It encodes CASSFRGSGSYEQYF.

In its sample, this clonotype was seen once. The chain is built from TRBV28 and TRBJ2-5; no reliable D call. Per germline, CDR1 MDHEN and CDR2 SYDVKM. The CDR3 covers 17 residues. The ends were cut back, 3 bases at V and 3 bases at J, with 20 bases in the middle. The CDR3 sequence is CASSFPVFGPVKETQYF. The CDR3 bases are TGTGCCAGCAGTTTTCCGGTCTTCGGACCAGTAAAAGAGACCCAGTACTTC.